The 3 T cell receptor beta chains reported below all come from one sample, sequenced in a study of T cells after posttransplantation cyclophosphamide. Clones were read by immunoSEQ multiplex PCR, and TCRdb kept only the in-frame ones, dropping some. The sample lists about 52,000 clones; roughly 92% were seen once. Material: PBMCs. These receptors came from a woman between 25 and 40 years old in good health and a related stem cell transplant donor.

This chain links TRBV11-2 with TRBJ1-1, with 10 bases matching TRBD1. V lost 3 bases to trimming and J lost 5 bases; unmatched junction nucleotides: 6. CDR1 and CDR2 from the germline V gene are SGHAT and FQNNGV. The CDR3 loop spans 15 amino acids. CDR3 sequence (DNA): TGTGCCAGCAGCTTGACAGGGGGCGGTGGGACTGAAGCTTTCTTT. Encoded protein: CASSLTGGGGTEAFF.

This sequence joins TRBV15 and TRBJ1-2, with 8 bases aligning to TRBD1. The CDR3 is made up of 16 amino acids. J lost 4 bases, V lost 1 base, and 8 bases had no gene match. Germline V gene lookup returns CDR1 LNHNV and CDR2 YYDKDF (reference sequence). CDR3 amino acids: CATSRGPQGGIYGYTF. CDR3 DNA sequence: TGTGCCACCAGCAGAGGCCCACAGGGGGGTATCTATGGCTACACCTTC.

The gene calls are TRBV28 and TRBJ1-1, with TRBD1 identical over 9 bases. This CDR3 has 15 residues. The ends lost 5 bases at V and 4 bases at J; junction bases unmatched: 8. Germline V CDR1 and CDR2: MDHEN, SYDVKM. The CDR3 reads CASSRHGTGLTEAFF. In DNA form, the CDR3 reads TGTGCCAGCAGTCGACATGGGACAGGGCTCACTGAAGCTTTCTTT.